This paragraph reports one T cell receptor beta chain. TCRdb reprocessed the 5' RACE reads, with one entry per CDR3 protein and no DNA. This listing includes over 150,000 distinct CDR3 sequences. The CDR3 is made up of 13 amino acids. The sample is drawn from a study of T cells expressing NK-cell markers. The sequenced sample was blood T cells: a sorted CD56 or NKG2C T cell subset, CD4+ or CD8+ T cells, or bulk PBMC T cells (not recorded which). The rearrangement joins TRBV12-3 or TRBV12-4 to TRBJ1-1; TCRdb reports TRBD1, a call that lacks DNA to check it against. This TCR was sampled from a woman aged 45-60 years in good health. CDR3 protein: CASSFSRDTEAFF.